Sequencing of this T cell receptor beta chain was carried out in a study of blood T cell repertoires in COVID-19. Study-wide context: In each case, the material was cDNA or gDNA derived from T cells, B-cell-depleted T cells, or PBMCs.

TCRdb keeps only in-frame clones here, not all; method: immunoSEQ multiplex PCR. The sample lists 200,000 to 250,000 clones, around 86% occurring once. Participant ages covered about 18 to 95 years across about two dozen US areas. Grouping used clinical history reported by participants in a survey and questionnaire. CDR1 is MNHEY and CDR2 is SVGEGT in the germline V gene. Losses at the gene ends were 3 bases for V and 8 bases for J; bases not matched to a gene: 10. The CDR3 loop spans 15 amino acids. The source of this sequence is a woman in her thirties or forties with acute COVID-19. The sequencing sample was made of PBMCs or T cells enriched from blood (not recorded which). V usage is TRBV6-2 or TRBV6-3 and J usage is TRBJ2-1; 7 nucleotides agree with TRBD1. CDR3 bases: TGTGCCAGCAGTTATTCCCCGACAGGGAGCTATGAGCAGTTCTTC. Protein sequence: CASSYSPTGSYEQFF.